What follows is one T cell receptor beta chain and its context. This clonotype has more than one count but fewer than ten. The antigen it binds to is not known. No quality values exist for individual bases; no much larger clone is one base distant. Libraries were made using 5' RACE. Instrument on record: Illumina HiSeq 2500. A second PCR of roughly 7 to 12 cycles was performed with a sample-barcoded 5' primer and a J-beta primer mix. A unique molecular identifier was introduced onto each TCR beta cDNA molecule by a template-switch 5' adaptor carrying 12 random nucleotides. At least 2.5 million CDR3-containing paired-end reads were obtained from each sample. All of the RNA was converted into first-strand cDNA using the Mint cDNA synthesis kit, with a TRBC-specific oligonucleotide serving as the primer. After uracil-DNA glycosylase treatment, a first 18-cycle PCR used universal primers M1SS and BC2_uni_R on all cDNA. Per the original workflow: Each sample was normalized by randomly selecting 1 million high-quality reads, each carrying a distinct molecular identifier. Reads with shared molecular identifiers were discarded instead of being binned into consensus sequences. MiTCR, with a Q25 quality threshold and the strictest error-elimination algorithm, was used for CDR3 identification, clonotype clustering and error correction. A nonparametric unseen species model with Euler transformation was used to estimate lower-bound total TCR beta diversity. TCRdb took the public reads, trimmed them with fastp at Q25, ran MiXCR for clone calling and kept in-frame beta chains. Rows are combined by CDR3 protein, so each entry shows the most common genes and DNA. The V and J calls shown here were made by TCRdb, not taken from the authors' results. This sample is represented by more than 650,000 distinct CDR3 sequences; around 25% of them were singletons. The ten largest clones add up to 2.5% to 3.5% of the sample.

The data were taken from a study of blood T cells in healthy people across ages (dated by TCRdb to between 2015 and 2016). For context, the study as a whole: In model experiments, template switching captured about one uniquely barcoded TCR beta cDNA molecule for every two T cells. Age-related changes in TCR beta repertoire diversity were measured in the study by deep sequencing normalized with unique cDNA molecular identifiers. For two donors (one aged 18 to 29 and one aged 80 or older), the study analyzed two additional independent replicas of 1 million unique cDNA reads from the same blood draw. Donors were grouped into four age groups: young (average 16 years), middle-aged (around 39), aged (approximately 58) and long-lived (about 89).

Overall results and qualifications from the work: The percentage of naive T cells measured by flow cytometry correlated strongly with observed TCR beta diversity. The long-lived group showed more naive CD4+ T cells, fewer expanded clones and increased TCR diversity than the aged group, suggesting age selection. Because profiling used bulk unsorted PBMCs, naive and antigen-experienced compartments could not be compared conclusively. As age increased, observed TCR beta diversity per million T cells dropped in a roughly linear way, and a significant reduction was already evident by age 40. Estimates of total diversity from one million sequenced T cells were regarded as lower bounds and underestimates. The CMV infection status of donors was not known, potentially confounding age-related changes in expanded clonotypes.

V has 7 bases trimmed and J has 0 bases trimmed; junction bases matching no gene number 9. CDR1 MGHDK and CDR2 SYGVNS are derived from the germline V gene. The CDR3 runs 17 amino acids, cysteine and phenylalanine included. The only DNA kept is the CDR3, 51 bases in frame from the first base. The donors were under 40 Caucasian individuals from Russia, aged roughly 6 to 100 years, who were systemically healthy. Around 9.7 milliliters of peripheral blood were collected from each donor into EDTA-treated Vacutainer tubes. PBMCs were isolated by Ficoll-Paque density-gradient centrifugation, with at least 7 million obtained per sample. Trizol reagent was used to extract total RNA from the PBMCs, yielding at least 6 micrograms per sample. Naive CD45RAhigh/CD27high T cell percentages were measured by flow cytometry on a PBMC aliquot from every donor. The data were also submitted as part of a second study, on T cells of mothers and their children. That second report states: Nine systemically healthy Caucasian individuals, comprising three mothers and their six children, were included as donors. cDNA synthesis consumed the entire amount of extracted RNA, loaded at approximately 1.4 ug RNA in each 15 ul reaction. In the second PCR, sample barcodes and 2-4 random nucleotides were introduced via the M1S primer. Over 9.5 million TCR beta CDR3 reads were obtained for each mother, and 2.5 million to 3 million reads were obtained for each child. TCR recombination output is similarly shaped by thymic selection in related and unrelated pairs, with a minor effect exerted by inherited differences. Related mother-child pairs always showed normalized repertoire overlap that was slightly higher than in unrelated mother-child pairs, though the difference was never significant. No persistent microchimeric T cell clones were detected, at a sensitivity of approximately 110 clones per million clonotypes. The study used deep NGS to compare TCR beta repertoires of mothers and children, seeking features distinguishing related mother-child pairs from unrelated individuals. On average, the children were around 11 +/- 4 years old, while the mothers were around 42 +/- 4 years old. After adapters were ligated using NEBNext reagents, the libraries underwent 100+100 nt paired-end sequencing on an Illumina HiSeq 2000. To prevent cross-contamination, the mother and child libraries were prepared a month apart and were sequenced in separate runs. For each donor, between about 450,000 and 2,300,000 distinct TCR beta clonotypes were identified. Naive TCR beta clonotypes were estimated from low-frequency clonotypes matched to each donor's FACS-determined naive share, without sorting.

The chain joins TRBV25-1 to TRBJ2-6, and 7 junction bases match TRBD1. Material: blood. This TCR derives from a boy aged 10-17 years in good health. Read as DNA, the sequence is TGTGCCAGCACCAGTCCCGGGACAGCCTCTGGGGCCAACGTCCTGACTTTC. The translation is CASTSPGTASGANVLTF.